Listed below are T cell receptor beta chains from one sample, sequenced in a study of response to subunit inactivated influenza vaccine. TCRdb called the RT-PCR reads again in MiXCR, with one record for every CDR3 protein. The sample has about 530,000 distinct CDR3 sequences, about 11% seen once. Here the sequenced sample was PBMCs from blood, taken on the day of vaccination. The source is a man aged 45-65 years who received an inactivated influenza vaccine. CDR3s include the opening cysteine and the closing phenylalanine or tryptophan. The order of the fields is CDR3 DNA, CDR3 protein, V gene, J gene, clone size, D gene, CDR3 length. The D gene is left open where the match is weak. Clone sizes are given selectively: once, few, many, or a class where the clone is expanded.

CDR3 DNA: TGTGCCAGCACCAACCCTACGGTCGGAGATACGCAGTATTTT
CDR3 protein: CASTNPTVGDTQYF
V gene: TRBV16
J gene: TRBJ2-3
clone size: few
D gene: NA
CDR3 length: 14

CDR3 DNA: TGTGCCAGCAGCCGACAGGGGAAGAGCCAAGAGACCCAGTACTTC
CDR3 protein: CASSRQGKSQETQYF
V gene: TRBV7-2
J gene: TRBJ2-5
clone size: NA
D gene: TRBD1
CDR3 length: 15

CDR3 DNA: TGTGCCAGCAGCCTCCAACCGGGGCGGACTGGTGAGCAGTTCTTC
CDR3 protein: CASSLQPGRTGEQFF
V gene: TRBV7-2
J gene: TRBJ2-1
clone size: NA
D gene: NA
CDR3 length: 15

CDR3 DNA: TGTGCCAGCATACTCGCTAGCGGGACTCAAGAGGATACGCAGTATTTT
CDR3 protein: CASILASGTQEDTQYF
V gene: TRBV2
J gene: TRBJ2-3
clone size: many
D gene: TRBD2
CDR3 length: 16

CDR3 DNA: TGTGCCAGCAGTGAATGGGGGGCTTACAATGAGCAGTTCTTC
CDR3 protein: CASSEWGAYNEQFF
V gene: TRBV2
J gene: TRBJ2-1
clone size: NA
D gene: NA
CDR3 length: 14

CDR3 DNA: TGCGCCAGCAGCCGGGACAGGGGGGAAACCCAGCATTTT
CDR3 protein: CASSRDRGETQHF
V gene: TRBV4-3
J gene: TRBJ1-5
clone size: few
D gene: TRBD1
CDR3 length: 13

CDR3 DNA: TGCGCCAGCAGCCCAGAGGGTGATTCAACCACAGATACGCAGTATTTT
CDR3 protein: CASSPEGDSTTDTQYF
V gene: TRBV5-1
J gene: TRBJ2-3
clone size: many
D gene: NA
CDR3 length: 16

CDR3 DNA: TGTGCCAGCAGCAAATGTAGGCAGAAAACAGATACGCAGTATTTT
CDR3 protein: CASSKCRQKTDTQYF
V gene: TRBV21-1
J gene: TRBJ2-3
clone size: NA
D gene: NA
CDR3 length: 15

CDR3 DNA: TGTGCCAGCAGCTTTTCCAACAGTGGAAAACGGGAGACCCAGTACTTC
CDR3 protein: CASSFSNSGKRETQYF
V gene: TRBV7-9
J gene: TRBJ2-5
clone size: NA
D gene: NA
CDR3 length: 16

CDR3 DNA: TGTGCCAGGGGATTCGGGCAGTACGAGACCCAGTACTTC
CDR3 protein: CARGFGQYETQYF
V gene: TRBV4-1
J gene: TRBJ2-5
clone size: NA
D gene: NA
CDR3 length: 13

CDR3 DNA: TGTGCCAGCAGCCAACTAGAACCGACAGCGAAAGGGCTCTACGAGCAGTACTTC
CDR3 protein: CASSQLEPTAKGLYEQYF
V gene: TRBV13
J gene: TRBJ2-7
clone size: NA
D gene: NA
CDR3 length: 18

CDR3 DNA: TGTGCCAGCAGGCAGGGTGCTTACACCGGGGAGCTGTTTTTT
CDR3 protein: CASRQGAYTGELFF
V gene: TRBV7-2
J gene: TRBJ2-2
clone size: NA
D gene: NA
CDR3 length: 14

CDR3 DNA: TGTGCCAGCAGTTTTTCCCGGGGGCGAGGGGATACGCAGTATTTT
CDR3 protein: CASSFSRGRGDTQYF
V gene: TRBV12-3/TRBV12-4
J gene: TRBJ2-3
clone size: many
D gene: NA
CDR3 length: 15

CDR3 DNA: TGTGCCAGCAGCTCGACAGGGCCTGACGAGCAGTACTTC
CDR3 protein: CASSSTGPDEQYF
V gene: TRBV7-3
J gene: TRBJ2-7
clone size: few
D gene: TRBD1
CDR3 length: 13

CDR3 DNA: TGTGCCAGCACCAGCCCACAGGGGGCAGATACGCAGTATTTT
CDR3 protein: CASTSPQGADTQYF
V gene: TRBV6-1
J gene: TRBJ2-3
clone size: NA
D gene: TRBD1
CDR3 length: 14

CDR3 DNA: TGCAGTGCAACCCTCTACCCGAAGGGAAGCTCCTACAATGAGCAGTTCTTC
CDR3 protein: CSATLYPKGSSYNEQFF
V gene: TRBV20-1
J gene: TRBJ2-1
clone size: few
D gene: NA
CDR3 length: 17

CDR3 DNA: TGTGCCAGCAGCTTAACGGGGGCCAATAATTCACCCCTCCACTTT
CDR3 protein: CASSLTGANNSPLHF
V gene: TRBV7-2
J gene: TRBJ1-6
clone size: few
D gene: NA
CDR3 length: 15

CDR3 DNA: TGTGCCAGCAGTTACCCGCGGGGGAGGTCCTACGAGCAGTACTTC
CDR3 protein: CASSYPRGRSYEQYF
V gene: TRBV6-2/TRBV6-3
J gene: TRBJ2-7
clone size: NA
D gene: TRBD2
CDR3 length: 15

CDR3 DNA: TGTGCCAGCAGTGAATTAAGAGTTATTTCGGGGAACACTGAAGCTTTCTTT
CDR3 protein: CASSELRVISGNTEAFF
V gene: TRBV2
J gene: TRBJ1-1
clone size: NA
D gene: NA
CDR3 length: 17

CDR3 DNA: TGCAGTGCTAGAGATGTCGGGGAGACGGGCTACACCTTC
CDR3 protein: CSARDVGETGYTF
V gene: TRBV20-1
J gene: TRBJ1-2
clone size: few
D gene: NA
CDR3 length: 13

CDR3 DNA: TGTGCCAGCAGCGCATTTGGGTCGAGGCGGTCTGGGGCCAACGTCCTGACTTTC
CDR3 protein: CASSAFGSRRSGANVLTF
V gene: TRBV6-2/TRBV6-3
J gene: TRBJ2-6
clone size: NA
D gene: NA
CDR3 length: 18

CDR3 DNA: TGTGCCAGCAGCTTAGTGTCTCGGAGGGGTACTGAAGCTTTCTTT
CDR3 protein: CASSLVSRRGTEAFF
V gene: TRBV7-2
J gene: TRBJ1-1
clone size: NA
D gene: NA
CDR3 length: 15

CDR3 DNA: TGTGCCAGCAGCGAACGACAGGGAGCCTACGAGCAGTACTTC
CDR3 protein: CASSERQGAYEQYF
V gene: TRBV9
J gene: TRBJ2-7
clone size: many
D gene: TRBD1
CDR3 length: 14

CDR3 DNA: TGTGCCAGCAGTCCTGGGACAGACGTAGATGGCTACACCTTC
CDR3 protein: CASSPGTDVDGYTF
V gene: TRBV12-3/TRBV12-4
J gene: TRBJ1-2
clone size: many
D gene: TRBD1
CDR3 length: 14

CDR3 DNA: TGTGCCAGCAGTAGCTGGGACAGACTGGAAGCTTTCTTT
CDR3 protein: CASSSWDRLEAFF
V gene: TRBV28
J gene: TRBJ1-1
clone size: few
D gene: TRBD1
CDR3 length: 13